These T cell receptor beta chains were read from a single sample in a study of blood T cell repertoires in COVID-19. Produced via immunoSEQ multiplex PCR; TCRdb's table is partial and in-frame only. The table includes over 120,000 clones, more than 75% detected once. The material sequenced was peripheral blood. The receptors here all came from a human donor with acute or convalescent COVID-19. The donor label of this sample is uncertain. CDR3s include the opening cysteine and the closing phenylalanine or tryptophan. The order of the fields is J gene, V gene, CDR3 length, CDR3 protein.

J gene: TRBJ2-1; V gene: TRBV27; CDR3 length: 15; CDR3 protein: CASRSLAGAYNEQFF
J gene: TRBJ1-5; V gene: TRBV4-3; CDR3 length: 15; CDR3 protein: CASSQEGRGVQPQHF
J gene: TRBJ1-1; V gene: TRBV27; CDR3 length: 14; CDR3 protein: CASSLRRTGDEAFF
J gene: TRBJ1-2; V gene: TRBV2; CDR3 length: 14; CDR3 protein: CASSDGGFAYGYTF
J gene: TRBJ2-3; V gene: TRBV3-1/TRBV3-2; CDR3 length: 14; CDR3 protein: CASSSGEGPDTQYF
J gene: TRBJ1-4; V gene: TRBV12-3/TRBV12-4; CDR3 length: 12; CDR3 protein: CASSSLNEKLFF
J gene: TRBJ2-2; V gene: TRBV5-1; CDR3 length: 15; CDR3 protein: CASRGTSGSTGELFF
J gene: TRBJ2-2; V gene: TRBV5-1; CDR3 length: 15; CDR3 protein: CASRRQGAMSGELFF
J gene: TRBJ1-2; V gene: TRBV9; CDR3 length: 13; CDR3 protein: CASSRDSNYGYTF
J gene: TRBJ1-6; V gene: TRBV10-3; CDR3 length: 14; CDR3 protein: CATHAPGQGSPLHF
J gene: TRBJ1-1; V gene: TRBV30; CDR3 length: 13; CDR3 protein: CAWTGGMNTEAFF
J gene: TRBJ2-1; V gene: TRBV5-1; CDR3 length: 16; CDR3 protein: CASSLGSIGSYNEQFF
J gene: TRBJ2-3; V gene: TRBV7-2; CDR3 length: 16; CDR3 protein: CASSLASQGSTDTQYF
J gene: TRBJ2-1; V gene: TRBV4-2; CDR3 length: 17; CDR3 protein: CASSQDPEASSYNEQFF
J gene: TRBJ2-3; V gene: TRBV27; CDR3 length: 13; CDR3 protein: CASSWRGADTQYF
J gene: TRBJ2-3; V gene: TRBV27; CDR3 length: 15; CDR3 protein: CASTRTGGDTDTQYF
J gene: TRBJ1-6; V gene: TRBV5-5; CDR3 length: 15; CDR3 protein: CASSFHRDGNSPLHF
J gene: TRBJ2-3; V gene: TRBV19; CDR3 length: 14; CDR3 protein: CASSIAFYTDTQYF
J gene: TRBJ1-3; V gene: TRBV11-2; CDR3 length: 14; CDR3 protein: CASSTYPSGNTIYF
J gene: TRBJ1-2; V gene: TRBV28; CDR3 length: 17; CDR3 protein: CASSVPGQGAPIYGYTF
J gene: TRBJ2-1; V gene: TRBV11-2; CDR3 length: 14; CDR3 protein: CASSSQGPYNEQFF
J gene: TRBJ2-4; V gene: TRBV18; CDR3 length: 13; CDR3 protein: CASSPYQEDIQYF
J gene: TRBJ1-1; V gene: TRBV10-3; CDR3 length: 13; CDR3 protein: CAISGSVNTEAFF
J gene: TRBJ1-1; V gene: TRBV4-3; CDR3 length: 16; CDR3 protein: CASSQGTGGRVVEAFF
J gene: TRBJ1-2; V gene: TRBV5-8; CDR3 length: 12; CDR3 protein: CASSLSSYGYTF
J gene: TRBJ2-7; V gene: TRBV7-2; CDR3 length: 15; CDR3 protein: CASSLIQGGNYEQYF
J gene: TRBJ2-3; V gene: TRBV6-5; CDR3 length: 12; CDR3 protein: CASSQLGDTQYF
J gene: TRBJ2-1; V gene: TRBV13; CDR3 length: 14; CDR3 protein: CASSRARGGNEQFF
J gene: TRBJ2-7; V gene: TRBV11-2; CDR3 length: 16; CDR3 protein: CASSLVRQGGAYEQYF
J gene: TRBJ2-3; V gene: TRBV28; CDR3 length: 17; CDR3 protein: CASSLRGGAPPADTQYF
J gene: TRBJ2-1; V gene: TRBV3-1/TRBV3-2; CDR3 length: 17; CDR3 protein: CASSQEPNLQGTNEQFF
J gene: TRBJ2-3; V gene: TRBV7-2; CDR3 length: 18; CDR3 protein: CASSFFGGLAGVVDTQYF
J gene: TRBJ2-1; V gene: TRBV5-6; CDR3 length: 12; CDR3 protein: CASSTDSNEQFF
J gene: TRBJ2-1; V gene: TRBV7-2; CDR3 length: 14; CDR3 protein: CASSFGTSMDEQFF
J gene: TRBJ1-2; V gene: TRBV7-9; CDR3 length: 17; CDR3 protein: CASSLDTPGQGHYGYTF
J gene: TRBJ2-1; V gene: TRBV7-3; CDR3 length: 12; CDR3 protein: CASSSPGGEQFF
J gene: TRBJ2-5; V gene: TRBV6-7; CDR3 length: 16; CDR3 protein: CASSYWREVGRETQYF
J gene: TRBJ2-3; V gene: TRBV7-9; CDR3 length: 14; CDR3 protein: CASRGAGLGDTQYF
J gene: TRBJ2-1; V gene: TRBV13; CDR3 length: 14; CDR3 protein: CASSLGQEINEQFF
J gene: TRBJ2-5; V gene: TRBV28; CDR3 length: 15; CDR3 protein: CASSSPGAGEETQYF
J gene: TRBJ2-7; V gene: TRBV7-9; CDR3 length: 15; CDR3 protein: CASSPQGQGSYEQYF
J gene: TRBJ1-1; V gene: TRBV2; CDR3 length: 14; CDR3 protein: CASSQQGGNTEAFF
J gene: TRBJ1-6; V gene: TRBV7-9; CDR3 length: 14; CDR3 protein: CASSQGLGYTPLHF
J gene: TRBJ2-2; V gene: TRBV23-1; CDR3 length: 15; CDR3 protein: CASSQFFRLWGELFF
J gene: TRBJ2-7; V gene: TRBV7-9; CDR3 length: 15; CDR3 protein: CASSPHRASLFEQYF
J gene: TRBJ1-2; V gene: TRBV21-1; CDR3 length: 14; CDR3 protein: CASSRADREDGYTF